The present entry profiles one T cell receptor beta chain with its context. V lost 10 bases and J 9 bases, leaving 13 bases between the germline ends. The CDR3 is 11 residues long. Germline lookup yields CDR1 LNHDA and CDR2 SQIVND (reference sequence). The record originates from a study of T cell changes during pregnancy in multiple sclerosis. Clones were sequenced by immunoSEQ multiplex PCR, and TCRdb holds only the in-frame ones, with some missing. The repertoire holds approximately 30,000 clones, roughly nine tenths seen once, with 5% to 6% in the top ten. The TCR was taken from a female donor with multiple sclerosis, enrolled in a pregnancy study. V is TRBV19 and J is TRBJ2-1; a possible D gene is TRBD2 (6 bases). Sample: CD8+ T cells from peripheral blood mononuclear cells, taken in the first trimester of pregnancy. The DNA for the CDR3 is TGTGCCACCACCGGGGGAGGTGAGCAGTTCTTC. Translating it yields CATTGGGEQFF. Variable domain in full (rest from reference TRBV19 and TRBJ2-1): DGGITQSPKYLFRKEGQNVTLSCEQNLNHDAMYWYRQDPGQGLRLIYYSQIVNDFQKGDIAEGYSVSREKKESFPLTVTSAQKNPTAFYLCATTGGGEQFFGPGTRLTVL.